This T cell receptor beta chain appears in the sequencing data of a study of cytomegalovirus exposure and HLA in healthy donors. Trimming cost V 0 bases and J 0 bases, with 11 bases left between them. CDR3 length: 16 amino acids. Germline CDR1 and CDR2: SGHRS and YFSETQ. The PCR was carried out with 60 Vbeta primers and 13 Jbeta primers. TCRdb's table, derived via immunoSEQ multiplex PCR, lists solely in-frame clones and lacks some. The table shows 130,000 to 150,000 clones, with approximately 80% occurring only once. This sequence joins TRBV5-1 and TRBJ2-3, with D uncertain. The origin of this receptor is a woman aged 60-70 years in good health and CMV-seropositive. The sample was PBMCs. DNA of the CDR3: TGCGCCAGCAGCTTGGTCGGAGTCCCTAGCACAGATACGCAGTATTTT. Translated: CASSLVGVPSTDTQYF.